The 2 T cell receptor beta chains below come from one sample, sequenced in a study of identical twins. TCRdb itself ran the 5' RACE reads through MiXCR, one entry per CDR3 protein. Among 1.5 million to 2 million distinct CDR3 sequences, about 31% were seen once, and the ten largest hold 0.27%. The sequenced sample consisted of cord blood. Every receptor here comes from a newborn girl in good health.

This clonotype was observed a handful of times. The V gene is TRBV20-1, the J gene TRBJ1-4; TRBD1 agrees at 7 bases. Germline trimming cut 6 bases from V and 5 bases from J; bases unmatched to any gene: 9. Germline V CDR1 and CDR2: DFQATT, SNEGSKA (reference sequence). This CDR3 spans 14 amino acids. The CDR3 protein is CSASRTGINEKLFF. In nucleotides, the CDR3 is TGCAGTGCCTCCCGGACAGGAATAAATGAAAAACTGTTTTTT.

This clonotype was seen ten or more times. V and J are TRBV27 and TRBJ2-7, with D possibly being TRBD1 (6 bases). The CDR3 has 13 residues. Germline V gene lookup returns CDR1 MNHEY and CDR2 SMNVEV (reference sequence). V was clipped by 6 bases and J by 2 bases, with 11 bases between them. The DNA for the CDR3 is TGTGCCAGCAGACAGGGTGGGGCCTACGAGCAGTACTTC. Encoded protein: CASRQGGAYEQYF.